This TCR beta chain was documented in a study of cytomegalovirus exposure and HLA in healthy donors. Study at large: A prior analysis found around 110 million unique TCR beta sequences from 170 million or so T cells. The early release's HLA-typed donors yielded 78 million or so unique TCRs. Study-level findings and limits: An analysis done earlier found most TCR beta V segments productive about 87% or about 30% of the time. Looking again later, the authors saw that most CMV-associated TCR beta chains seemed HLA-restricted.

A word on this clone: Antigen: not known.

Germline V CDR1 and CDR2: SGHTA, FQGNSA. The CDR3 runs 15 residues. The V segment lost 5 bases and the J segment 9 bases; nucleotides outside the gene matches: 10. It was with 60 Vbeta and 13 Jbeta primers that the PCR ran. Here immunoSEQ multiplex PCR was the method, and the copy in TCRdb shows in-frame clones only, minus some. Its clone listing holds about 51,000 clones. The specimen was PBMCs. The rearrangement links TRBV7-2 to TRBJ2-1, with 10 bases identical to TRBD2. The receptor was derived from a man aged 35 to 55 in good health and CMV-seropositive. The CDR3 DNA sequence: TGTGCCAGCAGCGTTTCCGGGACTAGCGTTGGTGAGCAGTTCTTC. This codes for CASSVSGTSVGEQFF.